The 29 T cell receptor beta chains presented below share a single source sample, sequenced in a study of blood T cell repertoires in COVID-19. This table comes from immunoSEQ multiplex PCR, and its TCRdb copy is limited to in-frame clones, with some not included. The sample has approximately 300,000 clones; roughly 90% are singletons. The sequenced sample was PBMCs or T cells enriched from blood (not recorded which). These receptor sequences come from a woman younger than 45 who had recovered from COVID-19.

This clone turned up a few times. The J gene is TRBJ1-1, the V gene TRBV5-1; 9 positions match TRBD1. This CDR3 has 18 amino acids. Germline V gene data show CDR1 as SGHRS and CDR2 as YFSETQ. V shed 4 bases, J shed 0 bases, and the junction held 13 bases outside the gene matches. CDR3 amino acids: CASSLDYLTGGVNTEAFF. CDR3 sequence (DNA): TGCGCCAGCAGCCTCGACTATCTGACAGGGGGGGTGAACACTGAAGCTTTCTTT.

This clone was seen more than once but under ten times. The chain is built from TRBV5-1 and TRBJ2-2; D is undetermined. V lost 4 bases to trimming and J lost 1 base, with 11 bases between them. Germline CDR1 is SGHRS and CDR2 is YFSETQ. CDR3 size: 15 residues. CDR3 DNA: TGCGCCAGCAGCCCCCAGGTCTTGAACACCGGGGAGCTGTTTTTT. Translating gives CASSPQVLNTGELFF.

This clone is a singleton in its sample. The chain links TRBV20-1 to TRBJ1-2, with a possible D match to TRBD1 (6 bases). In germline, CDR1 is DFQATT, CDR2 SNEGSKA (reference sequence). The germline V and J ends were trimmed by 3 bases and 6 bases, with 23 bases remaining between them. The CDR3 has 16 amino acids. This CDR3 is CSASQAGVGGRNGYTF. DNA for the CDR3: TGCAGTGCTAGTCAGGCAGGTGTCGGGGGGCGGAATGGCTACACCTTC.

The CDR3 nucleotides are TGTGCCACCAGCGGAGGTCCTTTGAACACCGGGGAGCTGTTTTTT. Its protein product is CATSGGPLNTGELFF. The chain is built from TRBV15 and TRBJ2-2; a weak D match, TRBD2 (5 bases). This CDR3 has 15 amino acids. Per germline, CDR1 LNHNV and CDR2 YYDKDF (reference sequence). Trimming pared 5 bases from V and 1 base from J, leaving 11 bases between.

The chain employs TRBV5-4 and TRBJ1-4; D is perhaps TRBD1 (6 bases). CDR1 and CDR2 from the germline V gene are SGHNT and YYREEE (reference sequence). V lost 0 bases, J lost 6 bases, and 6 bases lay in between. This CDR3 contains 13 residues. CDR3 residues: CASSLEGDEKLFF. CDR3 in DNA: TGTGCCAGCAGCTTGGAGGGGGATGAAAAACTGTTTTTT.

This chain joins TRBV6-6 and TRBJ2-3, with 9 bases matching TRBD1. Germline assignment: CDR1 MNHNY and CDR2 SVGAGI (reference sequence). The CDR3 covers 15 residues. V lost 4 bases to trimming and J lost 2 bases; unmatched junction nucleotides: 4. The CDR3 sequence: CASSSGQGYTDTQYF. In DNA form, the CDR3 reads TGTGCCAGCAGTTCGGGACAGGGATACACAGATACGCAGTATTTT.

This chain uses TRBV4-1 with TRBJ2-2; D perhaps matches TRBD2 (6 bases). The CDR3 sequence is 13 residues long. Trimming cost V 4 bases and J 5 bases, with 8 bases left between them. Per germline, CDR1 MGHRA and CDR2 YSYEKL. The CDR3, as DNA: TGCGCCAGCAGCCCCGCGGGGACCGGGGAGCTGTTTTTT. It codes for CASSPAGTGELFF.

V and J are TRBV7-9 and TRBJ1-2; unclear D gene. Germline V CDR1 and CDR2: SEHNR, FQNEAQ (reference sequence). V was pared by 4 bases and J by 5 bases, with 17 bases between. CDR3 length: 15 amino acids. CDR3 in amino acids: CASSSTSAGYYGYTF. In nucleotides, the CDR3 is TGTGCCAGCAGCTCAACGTCGGCGGGGTATTATGGCTACACCTTC.

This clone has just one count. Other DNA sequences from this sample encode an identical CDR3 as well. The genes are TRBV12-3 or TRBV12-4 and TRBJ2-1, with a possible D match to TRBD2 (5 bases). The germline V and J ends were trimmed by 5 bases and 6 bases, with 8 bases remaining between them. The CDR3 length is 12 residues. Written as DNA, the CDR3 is TGTGCCAGCAGTCCTACTAGCAATGAGCAGTTCTTC. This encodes CASSPTSNEQFF.

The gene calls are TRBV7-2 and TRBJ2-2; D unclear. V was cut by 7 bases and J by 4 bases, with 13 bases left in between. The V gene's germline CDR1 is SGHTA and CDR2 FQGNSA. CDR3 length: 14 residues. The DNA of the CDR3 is TGTGCCAGCACCCCAGAGAGGATCACCGGGGAGCTGTTTTTT. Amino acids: CASTPERITGELFF.

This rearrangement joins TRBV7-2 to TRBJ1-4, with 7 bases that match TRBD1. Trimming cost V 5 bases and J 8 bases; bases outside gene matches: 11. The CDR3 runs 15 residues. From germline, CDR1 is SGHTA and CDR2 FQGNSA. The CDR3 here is CASSGGTVGSEKLFF. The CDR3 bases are TGTGCCAGCAGCGGGGGGACAGTTGGATCGGAAAAACTGTTTTTT.

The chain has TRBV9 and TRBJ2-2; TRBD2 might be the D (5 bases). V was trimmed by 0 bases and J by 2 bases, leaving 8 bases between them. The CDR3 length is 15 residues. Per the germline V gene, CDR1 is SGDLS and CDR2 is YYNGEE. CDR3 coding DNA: TGTGCCAGCAGCGTAGAAGGAGGAAACACCGGGGAGCTGTTTTTT. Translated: CASSVEGGNTGELFF.

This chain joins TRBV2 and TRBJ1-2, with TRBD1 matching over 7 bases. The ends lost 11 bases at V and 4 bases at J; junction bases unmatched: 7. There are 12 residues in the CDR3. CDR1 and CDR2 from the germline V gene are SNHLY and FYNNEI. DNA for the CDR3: TGTGCCGGAGGGACAGCGCCCTATGGCTACACCTTC. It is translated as CAGGTAPYGYTF. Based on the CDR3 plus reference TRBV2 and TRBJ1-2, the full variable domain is EPEVTQTPSHQVTQMGQEVILRCVPISNHLYFYWYRQILGQKVEFLVSFYNNEISEKSEIFDDQFSVERPDGSNFTLKIRSTKLEDSAMYFCAGGTAPYGYTFGSGTRLTVV.

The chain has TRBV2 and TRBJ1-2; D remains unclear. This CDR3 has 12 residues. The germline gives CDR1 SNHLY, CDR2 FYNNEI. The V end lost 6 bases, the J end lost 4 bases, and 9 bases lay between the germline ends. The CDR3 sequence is CASRVASYGYTF. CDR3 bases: TGTGCCAGCAGAGTAGCGAGCTATGGCTACACCTTC.

The CDR3 protein is CASSSQRLGTGGTGELFF. The CDR3 nucleotides read TGTGCCAGCAGCTCACAAAGGCTCGGGACAGGGGGCACCGGGGAGCTGTTTTTT. The V and J genes are TRBV7-2 and TRBJ2-2; TRBD1 matches 11 bases. This CDR3 is 18 amino acids long. CDR1 and CDR2 (germline): SGHTA, FQGNSA. V lost 4 bases and J lost 4; bases outside the gene matches: 11. The complete variable domain, with remaining parts taken from reference TRBV7-2 and TRBJ2-2, reads GAGVSQSPSNKVTEKGKDVELRCDPISGHTALYWYRQSLGQGLEFLIYFQGNSAPDKSGLPSDRFSAERTGGSVSTLTIQRTQQEDSAVYLCASSSQRLGTGGTGELFFGEGSRLTVL.

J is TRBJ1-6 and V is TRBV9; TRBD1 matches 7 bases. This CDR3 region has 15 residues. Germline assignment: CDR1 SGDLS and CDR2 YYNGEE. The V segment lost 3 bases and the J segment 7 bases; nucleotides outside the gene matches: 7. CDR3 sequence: CASSEMTGTNSPLHF. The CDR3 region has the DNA TGTGCCAGCAGCGAAATGACAGGGACGAATTCACCCCTCCACTTT.

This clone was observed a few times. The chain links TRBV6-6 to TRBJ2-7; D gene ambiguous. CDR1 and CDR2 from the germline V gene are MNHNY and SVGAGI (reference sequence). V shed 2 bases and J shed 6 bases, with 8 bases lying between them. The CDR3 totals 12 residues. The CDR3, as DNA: TGTGCCAGCAGTTACGATTGGGCCGAGCAGTACTTC. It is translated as CASSYDWAEQYF.

CDR3 region: CASSSWGTGGNTEAFF. The CDR3 DNA is TGTGCCAGCAGTTCTTGGGGGACAGGGGGTAACACTGAAGCTTTCTTT. The genes are TRBV6-5 and TRBJ1-1; TRBD1 matches 11 bases. The CDR3 spans 16 residues. With V trimmed by 4 bases and J by 2 bases, 6 bases remained unmatched. Germline V gene sequence: CDR1 MNHEY, CDR2 SVGAGI.

The CDR3 DNA reads as TGCGCCAGCAGTTCACAGGGGGGTACCGGGGAGCTGTTTTTT. As protein: CASSSQGGTGELFF. The chain employs TRBV5-1 and TRBJ2-2, with 8 bases fitting TRBD1. CDR1 and CDR2 from the germline V gene are SGHRS and YFSETQ. V was clipped by 5 bases and J by 5 bases; unmatched bases: 5. The CDR3 has 14 amino acids.

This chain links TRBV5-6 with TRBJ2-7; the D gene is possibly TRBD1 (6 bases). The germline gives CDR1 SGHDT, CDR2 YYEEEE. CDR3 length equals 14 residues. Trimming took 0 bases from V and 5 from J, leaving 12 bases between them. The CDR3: CASSLVGSGDEQYF. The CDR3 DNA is TGTGCCAGCAGCTTGGTCGGGTCAGGGGACGAGCAGTACTTC.

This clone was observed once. The CDR3 DNA is TGTGCCAGCAGCCATCAGGCAAGCTCTGGAAACACCATATATTTT. Translated: CASSHQASSGNTIYF. The chain couples TRBV7-9 to TRBJ1-3; D is unresolved. Germline loops: CDR1 SEHNR, CDR2 FQNEAQ (reference sequence). The CDR3 consists of 15 residues. Trimming left V 5 bases short and J 0 bases short, with 11 bases between. Looking up the rest from reference TRBV7-9 and TRBJ1-3 gives the full variable domain: DTGVSQNPRHKITKRGQNVTFRCDPISEHNRLYWYRQTLGQGPEFLTYFQNEAQLEKSRLLSDRFSAERPKGSFSTLEIQRTEQGDSAMYLCASSHQASSGNTIYFGEGSWLTVV.

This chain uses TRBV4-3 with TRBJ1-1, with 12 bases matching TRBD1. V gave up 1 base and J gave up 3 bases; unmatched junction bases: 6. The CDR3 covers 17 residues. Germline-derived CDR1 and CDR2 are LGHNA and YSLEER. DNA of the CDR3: TGCGCCAGCAGCCAAGTGGGGACAGGGGGCTGGGACACTGAAGCTTTCTTT. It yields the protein CASSQVGTGGWDTEAFF.

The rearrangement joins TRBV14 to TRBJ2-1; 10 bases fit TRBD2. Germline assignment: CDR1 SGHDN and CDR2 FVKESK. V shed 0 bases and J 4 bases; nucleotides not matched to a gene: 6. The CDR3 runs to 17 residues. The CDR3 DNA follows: TGTGCCAGCAGCCAAGATTCGGCTAGCGGGGGTTACAATGAGCAGTTCTTC. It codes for CASSQDSASGGYNEQFF. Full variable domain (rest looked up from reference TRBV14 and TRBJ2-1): EAGVTQFPSHSVIEKGQTVTLRCDPISGHDNLYWYRRVMGKEIKFLLHFVKESKQDESGMPNNRFLAERTGGTYSTLKVQPAELEDSGVYFCASSQDSASGGYNEQFFGPGTRLTVL.

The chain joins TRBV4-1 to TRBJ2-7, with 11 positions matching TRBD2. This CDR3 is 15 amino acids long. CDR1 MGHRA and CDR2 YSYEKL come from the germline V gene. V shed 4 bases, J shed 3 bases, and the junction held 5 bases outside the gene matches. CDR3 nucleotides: TGCGCCAGCAGCCTCCTGACTAGCGGGATCTACGAGCAGTACTTC. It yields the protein CASSLLTSGIYEQYF.

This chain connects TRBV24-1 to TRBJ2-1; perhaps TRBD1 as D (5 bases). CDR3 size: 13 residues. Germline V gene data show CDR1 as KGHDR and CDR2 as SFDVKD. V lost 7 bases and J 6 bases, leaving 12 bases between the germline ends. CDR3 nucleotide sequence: TGTGCCACCAGGCAGGGTGGTAGCAATGAGCAGTTCTTC. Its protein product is CATRQGGSNEQFF.

In DNA, the CDR3 is TGTGCCAGTAGTATCTGGCGGGATTATGAGCAGTTCTTC. This sequence encodes CASSIWRDYEQFF. The genes are TRBV19 and TRBJ2-1; possibly TRBD2 for D (6 bases). The V gene's germline CDR1 is LNHDA and CDR2 SQIVND (reference sequence). This CDR3 has 13 residues. V was pared by 3 bases and J by 8 bases, with 11 bases between.

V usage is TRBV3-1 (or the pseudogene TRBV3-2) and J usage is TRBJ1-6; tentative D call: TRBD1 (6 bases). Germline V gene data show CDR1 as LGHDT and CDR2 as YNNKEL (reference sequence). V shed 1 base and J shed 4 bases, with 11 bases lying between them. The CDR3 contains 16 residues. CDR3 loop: CASSQVGQLYNSPLHF. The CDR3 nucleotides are TGTGCCAGCAGCCAAGTTGGACAGCTGTATAATTCACCCCTCCACTTT.

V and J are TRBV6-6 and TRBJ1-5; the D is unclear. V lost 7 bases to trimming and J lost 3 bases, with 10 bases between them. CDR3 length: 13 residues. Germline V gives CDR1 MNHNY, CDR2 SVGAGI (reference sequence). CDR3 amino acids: CASIRDYNQPQHF. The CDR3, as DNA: TGTGCCAGCATCCGGGATTACAATCAGCCCCAGCATTTT.

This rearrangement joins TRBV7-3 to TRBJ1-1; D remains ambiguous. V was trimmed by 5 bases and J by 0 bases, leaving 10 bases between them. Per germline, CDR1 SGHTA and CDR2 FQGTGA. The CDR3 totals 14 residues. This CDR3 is CASSPSGMNTEAFF. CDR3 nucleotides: TGTGCCAGCAGCCCGAGCGGCATGAACACTGAAGCTTTCTTT.